Described below is a single T cell receptor beta chain sequence and its context. Genomic DNA belonging to each subset was distributed in equal measure over several immunoSEQ plates. Data came from immunoSEQ multiplex PCR; TCRdb stores just in-frame clones and leaves some out. This table has approximately 480,000 clones, almost 80% appearing once. These data are taken from a study of shared clonotypes between healthy human individuals. The receptor was derived from a woman aged 40 to 50 in good health. Some clones in this sample may be carry-over from other donors' samples. The sequenced sample was PBMCs.

The CDR3, as DNA: TGTGCCAGCAGCGCTCACTACTCTGGAAACACCATATATTTT. Residues: CASSAHYSGNTIYF. The chain combines TRBV5-5 with TRBJ1-3; D not certain. Trimming pared 4 bases from V and 0 bases from J, leaving 8 bases between. Per the germline V gene, CDR1 is SGHKS and CDR2 is YYEKEE (reference sequence). This CDR3 is built from 14 residues.